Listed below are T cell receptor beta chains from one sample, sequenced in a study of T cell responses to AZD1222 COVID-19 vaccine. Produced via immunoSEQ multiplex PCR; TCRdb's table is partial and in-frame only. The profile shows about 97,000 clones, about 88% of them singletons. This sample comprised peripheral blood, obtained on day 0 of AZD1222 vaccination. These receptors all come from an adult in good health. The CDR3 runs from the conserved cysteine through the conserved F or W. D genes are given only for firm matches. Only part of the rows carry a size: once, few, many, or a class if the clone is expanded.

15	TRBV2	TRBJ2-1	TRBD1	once	CASSRTGTGGNEQFF
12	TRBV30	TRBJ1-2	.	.	CAWRIVGTGLTF
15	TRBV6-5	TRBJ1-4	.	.	CASSPLLATNEKLFF
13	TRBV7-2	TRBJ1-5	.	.	CASSLVRYQPQHF
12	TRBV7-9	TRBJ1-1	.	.	CASSFSDTEAFF
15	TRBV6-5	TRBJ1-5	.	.	CASSYEGGSNQPQHF
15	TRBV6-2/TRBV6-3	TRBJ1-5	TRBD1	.	CASSYSRDRGQPQHF
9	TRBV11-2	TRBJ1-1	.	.	CKGGTEAFF
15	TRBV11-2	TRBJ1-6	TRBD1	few	CASSLGGTGASPLHF
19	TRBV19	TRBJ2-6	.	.	CASSPNGGGYSSGANVLTF
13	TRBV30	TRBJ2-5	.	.	CAWSARIGETQYF
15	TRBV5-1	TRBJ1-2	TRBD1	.	CASSPGQGAYYGYTF
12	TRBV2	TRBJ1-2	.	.	CASALGSSGYTF
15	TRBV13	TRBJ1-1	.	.	CASSPRGSKNTEAFF
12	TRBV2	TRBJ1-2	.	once	CASSEDSLGYTF
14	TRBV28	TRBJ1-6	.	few	CASSLYGGNSPLHF
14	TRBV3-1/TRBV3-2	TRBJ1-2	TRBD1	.	CASSPAGTGDGYTF
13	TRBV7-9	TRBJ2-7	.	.	CASTKAAAYEQYF
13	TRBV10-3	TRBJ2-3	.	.	CAIKSQHTDTQYF
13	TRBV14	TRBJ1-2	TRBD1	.	CASRRDRSNGYTF
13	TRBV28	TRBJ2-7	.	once	CASSLQGPYEQYF
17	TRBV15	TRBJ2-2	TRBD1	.	CATSRDPGQGYTGELFF
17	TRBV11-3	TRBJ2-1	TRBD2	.	CASSLGVAGGLTNEQFF
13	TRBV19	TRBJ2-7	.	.	CASSINLSYEQYF
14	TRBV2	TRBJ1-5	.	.	CASSADRGDQPQHF
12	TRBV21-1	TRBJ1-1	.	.	CASSTGNTEAFF
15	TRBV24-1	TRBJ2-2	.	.	CATSDLKLYTGELFF
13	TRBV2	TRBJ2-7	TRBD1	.	CASRRQGAYEQYF
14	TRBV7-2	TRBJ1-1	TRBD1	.	CASSPDREGTEAFF
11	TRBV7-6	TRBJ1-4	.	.	CASSTNEKLFF
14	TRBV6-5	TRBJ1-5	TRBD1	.	CASRPDRGHQPQHF
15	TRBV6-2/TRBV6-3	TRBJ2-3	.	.	CASSYSAGPTDTQYF
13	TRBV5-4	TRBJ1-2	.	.	CASSLGGAGGYTF
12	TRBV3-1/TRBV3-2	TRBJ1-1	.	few	CASSQDGRKAFF
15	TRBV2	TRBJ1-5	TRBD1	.	CASRPGTASGQPQHF
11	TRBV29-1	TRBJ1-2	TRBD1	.	CSVKQGNGYTF
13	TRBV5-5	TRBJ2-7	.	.	CASSDPGSYEQYF
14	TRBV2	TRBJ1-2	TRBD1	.	CASSGAGGLYGYTF
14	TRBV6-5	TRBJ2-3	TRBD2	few	CASTGGAVADTQYF
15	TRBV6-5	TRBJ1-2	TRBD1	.	CASLRVTGGRKGYTF
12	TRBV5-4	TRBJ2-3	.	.	CASSPTPDTQYF
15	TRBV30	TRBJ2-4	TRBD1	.	CAWSAWPGQKNIQYF
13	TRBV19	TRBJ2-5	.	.	CASSPGFLETQYF
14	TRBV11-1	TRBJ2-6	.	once	CASSGGSGANVLTF
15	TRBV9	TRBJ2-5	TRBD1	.	CASSVGSGGEETQYF
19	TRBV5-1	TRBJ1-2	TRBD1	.	CASSSETGTGVSFDYGYTF
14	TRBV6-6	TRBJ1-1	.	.	CASSYQGVETEAFF
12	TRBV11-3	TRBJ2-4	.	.	CASSSPKNIQYF
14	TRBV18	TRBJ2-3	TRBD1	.	CASSSNRGSDTQYF
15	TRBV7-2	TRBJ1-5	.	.	CASSLRGQGGQPQHF